One and the same sample provided the 24 T cell receptor beta chains below, sequenced in a study of shared T cell receptors in the human thymus. TCRdb keeps only in-frame clones here, not all; method: immunoSEQ multiplex PCR. The sample records 550,000 to 800,000 clones, 80% to 90% being singletons. These data were likewise used in another study, on human thymus T cells.

The sequenced sample was thymocytes. These TCRs come from a girl in the first two years of life with a congenital heart defect.

This clone was recorded only once. This chain joins TRBV27 and TRBJ2-7, with D hard to call. The CDR3 runs to 11 residues. V was shortened by 6 bases and J by 5 bases, with 8 bases between the two germline ends. Germline CDR1 reads MNHEY; CDR2 reads SMNVEV (reference sequence). The CDR3 is CASSTRNEQYF. In nucleotides, the CDR3 is TGTGCCAGCAGCACGAGGAACGAGCAGTACTTC.

In DNA form, the CDR3 reads TGCAGCGTTAGGAGGGGACAGGGCTACGAGCAGTACTTC. This sequence encodes CSVRRGQGYEQYF. The chain employs TRBV29-1 and TRBJ2-7; 9 bases agree with TRBD1. V lost 5 bases, J lost 3 bases, and 5 bases stayed unmatched. From germline, CDR1 is SQVTM and CDR2 ANQGSEA. The CDR3 is 13 residues long.

The CDR3 here is CASSLREVAGGISTDTQYF. CDR3 nucleotides: TGTGCCAGCAGCCTGAGGGAGGTAGCGGGGGGAATTAGCACAGATACGCAGTATTTT. The chain joins TRBV27 to TRBJ2-3; 10 nucleotides align to TRBD2. Trimming at V came to 6 bases and at J to 0 bases, leaving 15 bases not matched to a gene. The CDR3 runs to 19 residues. The germline V gene has CDR1 MNHEY and CDR2 SMNVEV (reference sequence).

This chain connects TRBV7-9 to TRBJ1-2; TRBD1 is a possible D gene (5 bases). The CDR3 totals 17 residues. Germline assignment: CDR1 SEHNR and CDR2 FQNEAQ (reference sequence). V lost 2 bases and J 4 bases, leaving 20 bases between the germline ends. Here the CDR3 reads CASSLMGIGRGSYGYTF. CDR3 in DNA: TGTGCCAGCAGCTTAATGGGGATCGGTCGGGGGTCCTATGGCTACACCTTC.

The V call is TRBV29-1, the J call TRBJ1-2; weak D call: TRBD1 (5 bases). CDR1 is SQVTM, CDR2 ANQGSEA, per germline. The CDR3 is 14 amino acids. Trimming took off 4 bases at V and 1 base at J, with 13 bases between the two ends. The CDR3 DNA reads as TGCAGCGTTGTGATGGGGCCCCATAACTATGGCTACACCTTC. Translating it yields CSVVMGPHNYGYTF.

This clone was counted once. Other DNA sequences in the sample encode the same CDR3. J is TRBJ1-6 and V is TRBV18; D not certain. The ends were cut back, 4 bases at V and 5 bases at J, with 12 bases in the middle. The CDR3 is 15 amino acids. CDR1 and CDR2 (germline): KGHSH, LQKENI. CDR3 sequence: CASSLTRQNNSPLHF. As DNA, the CDR3 is TGTGCCAGCTCACTTACGAGGCAGAATAATTCACCCCTCCACTTT.

This clone was seen a single time. The chain couples TRBV7-9 to TRBJ2-1; 9 bases map to TRBD2. The germline gives CDR1 SEHNR, CDR2 FQNEAQ (reference sequence). The CDR3 length is 17 residues. The V gene end was trimmed by 1 base and the J gene end by 9 bases; junction bases not matched to a gene: 13. CDR3: CASSLETSRGGAGEQFF. The DNA of the CDR3 is TGTGCCAGCAGCTTAGAGACTTCTCGCGGGGGGGCGGGTGAGCAGTTCTTC.

The V and J genes are TRBV5-1 and TRBJ1-1; 11 bases are shared with TRBD1. The CDR3 length is 22 residues. Germline V lookup: CDR1 SGHRS, CDR2 YFSETQ. V was pared by 2 bases and J by 0 bases, with 21 bases of the junction left unmatched. This chain's CDR3 is CASSFHRGEEDRGRGMNTEAFF. In DNA, the CDR3 is TGCGCCAGCAGCTTCCACCGGGGTGAGGAGGACAGGGGGCGCGGGATGAACACTGAAGCTTTCTTT.

The CDR3 sequence: CASAKGTLRGDEQFF. CDR3 in DNA: TGTGCCAGCGCGAAGGGGACTCTCCGCGGCGATGAGCAGTTCTTC. The chain uses TRBV2 and TRBJ2-1; maybe TRBD2 (6 bases). Trimming took 8 bases from V and 8 from J, leaving 22 bases between them. The length of the CDR3 is 15 residues. CDR1 SNHLY and CDR2 FYNNEI come from the germline V gene.

The chain carries TRBV12-5 and TRBJ2-7, with D possibly being TRBD2 (6 bases). Germline lookup yields CDR1 LGHNT and CDR2 FRNRAP. This CDR3 has 15 residues. Trimming pared 5 bases from V and 2 bases from J, leaving 16 bases between. Here the CDR3 DNA reads TGTGCTAGTGGTCCAGTGTTAGCGGAGCCCTACGAGCAGTACTTC. Protein: CASGPVLAEPYEQYF.

The CDR3 DNA follows: TGTGCCAGCAGTGAGTCACAGGGGAAGGTAAACTATGGCTACACCTTC. Amino acid sequence: CASSESQGKVNYGYTF. The rearrangement joins TRBV2 to TRBJ1-2, with 7 positions matching TRBD1. The CDR3 has 16 residues. The trim removed 3 bases at V and 2 bases at J, leaving 9 bases unmatched. Germline-derived CDR1 and CDR2 are SNHLY and FYNNEI.

The chain combines TRBV6-5 with TRBJ1-2; TRBD1 matches 9 bases. The CDR3 has 14 residues. Per the germline V gene, CDR1 is MNHEY and CDR2 is SVGAGI. Unmatched junction bases numbered 6, after V lost 4 bases and J lost 6 bases. The CDR3 DNA sequence: TGTGCCAGCAGTTCCCCGACAGGGGGGGATGGCTACACCTTC. It codes for CASSSPTGGDGYTF.

This chain links TRBV7-3 with TRBJ2-7, with 14 bases identical to TRBD2. V was clipped by 5 bases and J by 5 bases; unmatched bases: 11. The CDR3 is 17 amino acids. The germline CDR1 and CDR2 sequences are SGHTA and FQGTGA. CDR3 sequence reads: CASSPGLAGAFPNEQYF. Written as DNA, the CDR3 is TGTGCCAGCAGCCCGGGACTAGCGGGGGCGTTCCCTAACGAGCAGTACTTC.

This chain joins TRBV12-5 and TRBJ1-2, with TRBD1 as a possible D gene (6 bases). Germline values: CDR1 LGHNT, CDR2 FRNRAP. V gave up 0 bases and J gave up 10 bases, with 15 bases separating them. The CDR3 contains 14 residues. DNA of the CDR3: TGTGCTAGTGGTTTGGTTTCGGACAGCTTATACTACACCTTC. This codes for CASGLVSDSLYYTF.

This clone has more than one count but fewer than ten. The gene calls are TRBV2 and TRBJ1-5; 9 bases match TRBD1. V was clipped by 3 bases and J by 3 bases; unmatched bases: 9. Germline CDR1 SNHLY, CDR2 FYNNEI. This CDR3 has 17 residues. CDR3 bases: TGTGCCAGCAGTGAGGGACAGGGAAGGTCCTCCAATCAGCCCCAGCATTTT. Protein: CASSEGQGRSSNQPQHF.

The chain combines TRBV29-1 with TRBJ2-1; D possibly corresponds to TRBD1 (5 bases). CDR3 size: 17 residues. V was clipped by 3 bases and J by 1 base, with 19 bases between them. Germline CDR1 and CDR2: SQVTM and ANQGSEA. The CDR3 coding sequence is TGCAGCGTTGATCTCCCCCACCCACGACAGTCCTACAATGAGCAGTTCTTC. As protein: CSVDLPHPRQSYNEQFF.

V is TRBV11-2 and J is TRBJ1-2; D uncertain. The germline V gene encodes CDR1 SGHAT and CDR2 FQNNGV. V gave up 5 bases and J gave up 1 base, with 26 bases separating them. This CDR3 region has 19 residues. The CDR3, as DNA: TGTGCCAGCAGCCCCGATTCAGGTCTAGGGAGCCTTCTTAACTATGGCTACACCTTC. Translation gives CASSPDSGLGSLLNYGYTF.

The rearrangement links TRBV11-2 to TRBJ2-1; D perhaps matches TRBD1 (5 bases). This CDR3 region has 15 residues. V dropped 3 bases and J dropped 7 bases, with 16 bases sitting between them. Germline CDR1 SGHAT, CDR2 FQNNGV. CDR3 coding DNA: TGTGCCAGCAGCTTTAGCAGGGCCCCGAGGAATGAGCAGTTCTTC. Translation: CASSFSRAPRNEQFF.

This chain links TRBV7-2 with TRBJ2-3; 12 bases align to TRBD2. Germline V gives CDR1 SGHTA, CDR2 FQGNSA. The CDR3 loop spans 16 amino acids. Trimming cost V 9 bases and J 2 bases; bases outside gene matches: 9. CDR3 nucleotide sequence: TGTGCCAGTTTGGAGACTAGCGGGGGTAACACAGATACGCAGTATTTT. Its translation is CASLETSGGNTDTQYF.

V usage is TRBV6-1 and J usage is TRBJ1-5; no clear D. CDR1 is MNHNS and CDR2 is SASEGT in the germline V gene. This CDR3 has 17 amino acids. Trimming stripped 4 bases from V and 0 bases from J, with 16 bases between. The DNA for the CDR3 is TGTGCCAGCAGTGGGCCCCCCTTCCCGAATAGCAATCAGCCCCAGCATTTT. Encoded protein: CASSGPPFPNSNQPQHF.

The chain has TRBV7-3 and TRBJ1-3; TRBD1 aligns across 9 bases. The CDR3 contains 14 residues. The V segment lost 3 bases and the J segment 7 bases; nucleotides outside the gene matches: 4. In germline, CDR1 is SGHTA, CDR2 FQGTGA. The DNA of the CDR3 is TGTGCCAGCAGCTTCCGGGACAGGGACAACACCATATATTTT. Translated, it gives CASSFRDRDNTIYF.

This sequence joins TRBV19 and TRBJ2-7; 7 bases agree with TRBD2. Germline trimming cut 6 bases from V and 6 bases from J; bases unmatched to any gene: 2. The CDR3 is 11 amino acids. Germline V lookup: CDR1 LNHDA, CDR2 SQIVND (reference sequence). CDR3 coding DNA: TGTGCCAGTAGGGGGGGGATCGAGCAGTACTTC. This gives the protein CASRGGIEQYF.

The rearrangement joins TRBV27 to TRBJ2-2; 9 bases fit TRBD1. The V gene's germline CDR1 is MNHEY and CDR2 SMNVEV (reference sequence). V shed 5 bases, J shed 0 bases, and the junction held 4 bases outside the gene matches. The CDR3 consists of 16 residues. The CDR3 loop is CASSRDRATNTGELFF. In nucleotides, the CDR3 is TGTGCCAGCAGTCGGGACAGGGCGACGAACACCGGGGAGCTGTTTTTT.

J is TRBJ2-1 and V is TRBV19, with TRBD2 identical over 8 bases. The trim removed 3 bases at V and 10 bases at J, leaving 8 bases unmatched. The germline V gene has CDR1 LNHDA and CDR2 SQIVND (reference sequence). This CDR3 comprises 14 residues. CDR3 nucleotides: TGTGCCAGTAGTATTCGGGAGGGGGGAAAGGAGCAGTTCTTC. Protein product: CASSIREGGKEQFF.